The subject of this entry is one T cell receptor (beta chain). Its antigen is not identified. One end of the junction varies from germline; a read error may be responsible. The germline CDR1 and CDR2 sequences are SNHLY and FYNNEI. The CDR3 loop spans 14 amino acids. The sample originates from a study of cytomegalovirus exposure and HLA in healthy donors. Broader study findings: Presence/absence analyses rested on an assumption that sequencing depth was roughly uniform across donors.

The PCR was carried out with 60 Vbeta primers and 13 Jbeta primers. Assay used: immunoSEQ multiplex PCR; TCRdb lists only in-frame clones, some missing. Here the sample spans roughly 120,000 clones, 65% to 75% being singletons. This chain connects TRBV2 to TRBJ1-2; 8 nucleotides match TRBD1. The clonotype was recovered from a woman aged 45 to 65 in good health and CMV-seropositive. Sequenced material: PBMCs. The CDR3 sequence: CASRVRQGTAGYIF. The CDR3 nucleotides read TGTGCCAGCAGGGTTAGACAGGGGACGGCGGGCTACATCTTC.